One and the same sample provided the 21 T cell receptor beta chains below, sequenced in a study of T cells in Graves' hyperthyroidism and ophthalmopathy. Researchers took RNA transcripts and amplified the TCR beta CDR3 regions from them. The study used the HTBI primer set for a first-round RT-PCR of the TCR CDR3. TCRdb re-called the multiplex PCR reads through MiXCR, storing one row per CDR3 protein. The sample includes hundreds of thousands of distinct CDR3 sequences, 15% to 18% of them seen just once. The sequencing input was blood. These receptors were obtained from a woman between 18 and 29 years old with Graves' hyperthyroidism.

Ten or more counts support this clonotype. J is TRBJ2-5 and V is TRBV18, with a tentative D call TRBD2 (6 bases). Germline-derived CDR1 and CDR2 are KGHSH and LQKENI. This CDR3 has 15 residues. V was cut by 4 bases and J by 5 bases, with 17 bases left in between. CDR3 coding DNA: TGTGCCAGCTCACTTCTGGGACTGATAAGCGAGACCCAGTACTTC. It yields the protein CASSLLGLISETQYF.

V is TRBV29-1 and J is TRBJ1-1; D unclear. Between the trimmed V and J ends, which lost 4 bases and 2 bases, there was a span of 17 bases. The germline CDR1 and CDR2 sequences are SQVTM and ANQGSEA. The CDR3 has 15 amino acids. This CDR3 is CSVVISRPLNTEAFF. For the CDR3, the DNA is TGCAGCGTTGTCATCTCCAGGCCACTTAACACTGAAGCTTTCTTT.

This clonotype occurred many times. The gene calls are TRBV6-1 and TRBJ2-3; 9 nucleotides agree with TRBD2. V lost 2 bases to trimming and J lost 0 bases; unmatched junction nucleotides: 9. The CDR3 is 18 residues long. Germline CDR1 reads MNHNS; CDR2 reads SASEGT. The CDR3 nucleotides read TGTGCCAGCAGTGAATTGGGTAGCGGGGGAATCAGCACAGATACGCAGTATTTT. Protein sequence: CASSELGSGGISTDTQYF.

This clonotype occurred a few times. The chain is built from TRBV27 and TRBJ1-6; D is possibly TRBD1 (5 bases). Germline V gene data show CDR1 as MNHEY and CDR2 as SMNVEV (reference sequence). Trimming took 6 bases from V and 4 from J, leaving 13 bases between them. The CDR3 totals 15 residues. In DNA, the CDR3 is TGTGCCAGCAGCCGGGGGGTCAGTTATAATTCACCCCTCCACTTT. Residues: CASSRGVSYNSPLHF.

This clonotype was seen repeatedly, ten times or more. The chain carries TRBV6-5 and TRBJ1-2; D is uncertain. Germline CDR1 is MNHEY and CDR2 is SVGAGI. The ends were cut back, 0 bases at V and 5 bases at J, with 7 bases in the middle. CDR3 length equals 13 residues. This CDR3 is CASSYSLGYGYTF. CDR3 DNA: TGTGCCAGCAGTTACTCGCTGGGGTATGGCTACACCTTC.

The sample holds many counts of this clonotype. The chain links TRBV20-1 to TRBJ2-3; 11 bases align to TRBD2. The CDR3 consists of 12 residues. Per the germline V gene, CDR1 is DFQATT and CDR2 is SNEGSKA (reference sequence). In nucleotides, the CDR3 is TGCAGCTCTAGCGGGAGGACAGATACGCAGTATTTT. Its protein product is CSSSGRTDTQYF.

The table lists this clonotype with many counts. The chain combines TRBV6-1 with TRBJ2-5, with a possible D match to TRBD2 (6 bases). CDR1 and CDR2 from the germline V gene are MNHNS and SASEGT. V was shortened by 7 bases and J by 1 base, with 13 bases between the two germline ends. The CDR3 is 14 amino acids. The CDR3 coding sequence is TGTGCCAGCAATCCAGCGGGCATCCAAGAGACCCAGTACTTC. It translates to CASNPAGIQETQYF.

This clonotype occurred many times. This chain joins TRBV24-1 and TRBJ2-7; TRBD2 might be the D (6 bases). The CDR3 runs 14 residues. Trimming shortened V by 10 bases and J by 6 bases, and 21 bases separated the two germline ends. Germline CDR1 is KGHDR and CDR2 is SFDVKD. The CDR3, as DNA: TGTGCCACGAATTGCGGGAAAATCGGGCGCGAGCAGTACTTC. Protein sequence: CATNCGKIGREQYF.

The chain employs TRBV11-2 and TRBJ1-5; TRBD1 matches 8 bases. This CDR3 contains 17 residues. Germline V lookup: CDR1 SGHAT, CDR2 FQNNGV. V trimming: 0 bases; J trimming: 6 bases; junction bases outside the gene matches: 10. The CDR3 is CASSLDLGQGKGQPQHF. The CDR3 bases are TGTGCCAGCAGCTTAGACCTCGGACAGGGAAAGGGTCAGCCCCAGCATTTT. The entire variable domain, with the rest obtained from reference TRBV11-2 and TRBJ1-5, is as follows: EAGVAQSPRYKIIEKRQSVAFWCNPISGHATLYWYQQILGQGPKLLIQFQNNGVVDDSQLPKDRFSAERLKGVDSTLKIQPAKLEDSAVYLCASSLDLGQGKGQPQHFGDGTRLSIL.

Ten or more counts support this clonotype. The rearrangement links TRBV20-1 to TRBJ1-2, with TRBD1 matching over 8 bases. This CDR3 spans 14 amino acids. J lost 5 bases, V lost 0 bases, and 5 bases had no gene match. CDR1 is DFQATT and CDR2 is SNEGSKA in the germline V gene (reference sequence). The CDR3 is CSAREQGAVYGYTF. The CDR3 DNA is TGCAGTGCTAGAGAGCAGGGGGCGGTGTATGGCTACACCTTC.

This chain links TRBV19 with TRBJ1-2; the D gene is possibly TRBD1 (5 bases). V was cut by 0 bases and J by 6 bases, with 14 bases left in between. The germline CDR1 and CDR2 sequences are LNHDA and SQIVND (reference sequence). This CDR3 comprises 15 residues. In DNA, the CDR3 is TGTGCCAGTAGTATAGATCCTGCCAGGGACGATGGCTACACCTTC. Translated, it gives CASSIDPARDDGYTF.

This clonotype was detected many times. The rearrangement uses TRBV20-1 and TRBJ2-3; either TRBD1 or TRBD2 may fit D (6 bases each). The germline V and J ends were trimmed by 6 bases and 6 bases, with 10 bases remaining between them. This CDR3 contains 11 residues. Per the germline V gene, CDR1 is DFQATT and CDR2 is SNEGSKA (reference sequence). CDR3 nucleotides: TGCAGTGCCCAAGGGGGGGATACGCAGTATTTT. This encodes CSAQGGDTQYF.

This clonotype showed up many times. The gene calls are TRBV5-4 and TRBJ2-5; D is unresolved. The CDR3 loop spans 15 amino acids. CDR1 and CDR2 (germline): SGHNT, YYREEE (reference sequence). V was clipped by 0 bases and J by 7 bases, with 16 bases between them. CDR3 coding DNA: TGTGCCAGCAGCTTGGAGGTGTCTAGTCAAACGACCCAGTACTTC. Protein product: CASSLEVSSQTTQYF.

In this sample, this clonotype turned up many times. The chain is built from TRBV6-5 and TRBJ2-7, with D possibly matching TRBD2 (6 bases). There are 15 residues in the CDR3. Per germline, CDR1 MNHEY and CDR2 SVGAGI. V was cut by 2 bases and J by 3 bases, with 14 bases left in between. Here the CDR3 DNA reads TGTGCCAGCAGTTACAAAGGGGAGGTTATCTACGAGCAGTACTTC. Translation: CASSYKGEVIYEQYF.

This clonotype appeared many times. The genes are TRBV18 and TRBJ2-1; D gene unclear. CDR3 length equals 15 residues. Germline-derived CDR1 and CDR2 are KGHSH and LQKENI. Deletions cut 1 base from V and 0 bases from J, with 7 bases between. In nucleotides, the CDR3 is TGTGCCAGCTCACCACTGATGAGCTCCTACAATGAGCAGTTCTTC. This encodes CASSPLMSSYNEQFF.

This clonotype has only a few counts. The rearrangement uses TRBV6-2 or TRBV6-3 and TRBJ2-1; TRBD2 matches at 7 bases. V was pared by 0 bases and J by 10 bases, with 3 bases of the junction left unmatched. The CDR3 loop spans 13 amino acids. Germline values: CDR1 MNHEY, CDR2 SVGEGT. For the CDR3, the DNA is TGTGCCAGCAGTTACTCCTTCGGGAGGGAGCAGTTCTTC. Its translation is CASSYSFGREQFF.

V gene TRBV28 combines with J gene TRBJ2-3, with 8 nucleotides matching TRBD1. J lost 0 bases, V lost 5 bases, and 7 bases had no gene match. CDR3 length: 16 residues. Germline loops: CDR1 MDHEN, CDR2 SYDVKM. The CDR3 here is CASSAGQGPSTDTQYF. The CDR3, as DNA: TGTGCCAGCAGTGCAGGACAGGGACCTAGCACAGATACGCAGTATTTT.

This clonotype was recorded at least ten times. V is TRBV28 and J is TRBJ1-2, with a tentative D call TRBD1 (5 bases). The CDR3 has 13 amino acids. Germline loops: CDR1 MDHEN, CDR2 SYDVKM. V was cut by 5 bases and J by 8 bases, with 15 bases left in between. The CDR3 DNA follows: TGTGCCAGCAGTGAGCTCTGGGGGGGAGGCTACACCTTC. Translation gives CASSELWGGGYTF.

The sample holds many counts of this clonotype. The chain recombines TRBV13 with TRBJ2-3; 9 bases map to TRBD2. The germline gives CDR1 PRHDT, CDR2 FYEKMQ (reference sequence). This CDR3 contains 16 residues. V shed 2 bases and J 4 bases; nucleotides not matched to a gene: 7. The CDR3 loop is CASSLTSIAGADTQYF. The CDR3 nucleotides are TGTGCCAGCAGCTTAACGTCGATAGCGGGAGCAGATACGCAGTATTTT.

This clonotype has only a few counts. The genes are TRBV20-1 and TRBJ2-2; the D is unclear. The length of the CDR3 is 11 residues. Between the trimmed V and J ends, which lost 5 bases and 6 bases, there was a span of 7 bases. CDR1 is DFQATT and CDR2 is SNEGSKA in the germline V gene (reference sequence). This CDR3 is CSALAPGELFF. The DNA of the CDR3 is TGCAGTGCTCTTGCTCCCGGGGAGCTGTTTTTT.

V usage is TRBV20-1 and J usage is TRBJ1-1, with unresolved D. The CDR3 extends over 11 amino acids. Trimming removed 3 bases at V and 5 bases at J, with 7 bases between. Germline assignment: CDR1 DFQATT and CDR2 SNEGSKA (reference sequence). The CDR3 DNA is TGCAGTGCTAGCCTGGTGACTGAAGCTTTCTTT. It encodes CSASLVTEAFF.